One sample yielded the 19 T cell receptor beta chains listed below, sequenced in a study of cytomegalovirus exposure and HLA in healthy donors. The PCR made use of 60 Vbeta and 13 Jbeta primers. Libraries were prepared by immunoSEQ multiplex PCR; TCRdb keeps only in-frame clonotypes and omits some of them. The sample includes fewer than 300,000 clones, around 86% of them seen just once. Sequenced input: PBMCs. These receptors were taken from a man aged 40-49 years in good health and CMV-seropositive.

The chain is built from TRBV29-1 and TRBJ2-7; D may be TRBD2 (6 bases). Germline assignment: CDR1 SQVTM and CDR2 ANQGSEA. The length of the CDR3 is 13 residues. V was pared by 4 bases and J by 3 bases, with 13 bases between. Here the CDR3 reads CSVAGGGGYEQYF. The CDR3 coding sequence is TGCAGCGTTGCCGGGGGTGGGGGCTACGAGCAGTACTTC.

The V and J genes are TRBV19 and TRBJ1-4, with TRBD1 matching over 7 bases. The CDR3 runs to 15 residues. Losses at the gene ends were 5 bases for V and 7 bases for J; bases not matched to a gene: 10. In germline, CDR1 is LNHDA, CDR2 SQIVND (reference sequence). The CDR3 DNA is TGTGCCAGTAGTCCACCGGGACAGTGGGTTGAAAAACTGTTTTTT. This translates into CASSPPGQWVEKLFF.

The table lists this clone with a few counts. V gene TRBV5-1 combines with J gene TRBJ1-1, with D possibly TRBD1 on 5 matching bases. With 2 bases removed from V and 1 base from J, the gap between germline ends came to 12 bases. CDR3 length equals 15 residues. The V gene's germline CDR1 is SGHRS and CDR2 YFSETQ. CDR3 loop: CASSLPTQGNTEAFF. The CDR3 nucleotides read TGCGCCAGCAGCTTACCGACCCAGGGGAACACTGAAGCTTTCTTT.

The chain combines TRBV25-1 with TRBJ2-7, with 9 bases aligning to TRBD1. J gave up 5 bases and V 1 base, and 15 bases lay outside the gene matches. Germline lookup yields CDR1 MGHDK and CDR2 SYGVNS. CDR3 length: 18 residues. The CDR3 nucleotides are TGTGCCAGCAGTGAATCGGGGAACAGGGGGCAATTCGGCCACGAGCAGTACTTC. Its protein is CASSESGNRGQFGHEQYF.

The CDR3: CASNTGAGQPQHF. The DNA of the CDR3 is TGTGCCAGCAACACAGGGGCGGGTCAGCCCCAGCATTTT. This chain links TRBV28 with TRBJ1-5; 7 nucleotides line up with TRBD1. Trimming removed 7 bases from V and 6 bases from J; junction bases left unmatched: 6. The germline V gene encodes CDR1 MDHEN and CDR2 SYDVKM. The CDR3 contains 13 residues.

The V and J genes are TRBV5-1 and TRBJ1-2, with D possibly being TRBD1 (6 bases). CDR3 length equals 14 residues. Trimming took off 2 bases at V and 2 bases at J, with 10 bases between the two ends. Germline CDR1 reads SGHRS; CDR2 reads YFSETQ. This chain's CDR3 is CASSFGTGNYGYTF. The CDR3 bases are TGCGCCAGCAGCTTTGGTACAGGGAACTATGGCTACACCTTC.

V is TRBV19 and J is TRBJ2-1; a weak D match, TRBD2 (5 bases). Germline V CDR1 and CDR2: LNHDA, SQIVND (reference sequence). V was pared by 3 bases and J by 5 bases, with 11 bases between. The CDR3 sequence is 14 residues long. The CDR3 DNA reads TGTGCCAGTAGTATCTCTAGCTACGACAATGAGCAGTTCTTC. Protein: CASSISSYDNEQFF.

The table lists this clone with a count of one. The CDR3 bases are TGTGCCAGCACCAGGCGAATTTACTCTGAGCAGTTCTTC. Encoded protein: CASTRRIYSEQFF. The rearrangement joins TRBV6-1 to TRBJ2-1; unclear D gene. Germline V gives CDR1 MNHNS, CDR2 SASEGT. CDR3 length: 13 amino acids. Trimming removed 7 bases at V and 9 bases at J, with 16 bases between.

As regards this clone: One junction end does not reproduce the germline sequence, and a read error may be involved. The chain carries TRBV7-9 and TRBJ1-2; 9 nucleotides line up with TRBD1. Germline V gene lookup returns CDR1 SEHNR and CDR2 FQNEAQ (reference sequence). The CDR3 extends over 15 amino acids. The CDR3, as DNA: TGTTCCAGCACCACAACCCTACAGGGGGCCAATGGCTACACCTTC. Translation: CSSTTTLQGANGYTF.

J is TRBJ2-5 and V is TRBV5-4, with a tentative D call TRBD2 (5 bases). CDR1 is SGHNT, CDR2 YYREEE, per germline (reference sequence). Trimming pared 4 bases from V and 1 base from J, leaving 14 bases between. The CDR3 extends over 15 amino acids. DNA of the CDR3: TGTGCCAGCAGCCCGCGGGCTAGCTTCCAAGAGACCCAGTACTTC. It encodes CASSPRASFQETQYF.

The genes are TRBV19 and TRBJ2-5; no definite D call. From germline, CDR1 is LNHDA and CDR2 SQIVND (reference sequence). Trimming left V 3 bases short and J 3 bases short, with 8 bases between. CDR3 length equals 13 residues. The CDR3 nucleotides read TGTGCCAGTAGTATGGGCAGTGAAGAGACCCAGTACTTC. This gives the protein CASSMGSEETQYF.

This chain joins TRBV10-3 and TRBJ1-4, with 8 bases identical to TRBD1. V was pared by 5 bases and J by 5 bases, with 1 base of the junction left unmatched. Per germline, CDR1 ENHRY and CDR2 SYGVKD. CDR3 length equals 13 residues. CDR3 loop: CAISWDRNEKLFF. CDR3 in DNA: TGTGCCATCAGTTGGGACAGGAATGAAAAACTGTTTTTT.

The V gene is TRBV9, the J gene TRBJ2-1; TRBD2 aligns across 7 bases. The J segment lost 6 bases and the V segment lost 3 bases, leaving 6 bases of the junction unmatched. The CDR3 loop spans 14 amino acids. From germline, CDR1 is SGDLS and CDR2 YYNGEE. CDR3 sequence reads: CASSEGIAGNEQFF. CDR3 bases: TGTGCCAGCAGCGAGGGGATAGCGGGCAATGAGCAGTTCTTC.

This clone has a single count. One end of the junction fails to match germline, which may point to a read error. The J gene is TRBJ1-2, the V gene TRBV7-9; D gene uncertain. The CDR3 sequence is 14 residues long. CDR1 and CDR2 (germline): SEHNR, FQNEAQ (reference sequence). CDR3 sequence (DNA): TGTTCCAGCTCTTCGGGAGGGATTCTCTATGGCTACACCTTC. Protein product: CSSSSGGILYGYTF.

The chain links TRBV7-3 to TRBJ2-1, with TRBD2 matching over 10 bases. CDR1 and CDR2 (germline): SGHTA, FQGTGA. This CDR3 has 16 residues. The ends lost 2 bases at V and 8 bases at J; junction bases unmatched: 9. Here the CDR3 DNA reads TGTGCCAGCAGCTTAGGTTCACTAGCGGGATTTGATGAGCAGTTCTTC. Translation: CASSLGSLAGFDEQFF.

The chain links TRBV13 to TRBJ2-3; 7 positions agree with TRBD1. The CDR3 runs 14 residues. Germline V lookup: CDR1 PRHDT, CDR2 FYEKMQ (reference sequence). V lost 6 bases to trimming and J lost 3 bases; unmatched junction nucleotides: 6. CDR3 sequence: CASSTGAVTDTQYF. Here the CDR3 DNA reads TGTGCCAGCAGTACAGGGGCAGTAACAGATACGCAGTATTTT.

The V gene is TRBV27, the J gene TRBJ2-1; 13 nucleotides agree with TRBD2. The CDR3 is 14 amino acids. The germline CDR1 and CDR2 sequences are MNHEY and SMNVEV (reference sequence). The V segment lost 4 bases and the J segment 10 bases; nucleotides outside the gene matches: 4. The CDR3 sequence is CASSSGLAGDEQFF. CDR3 nucleotides: TGTGCCAGCAGTTCCGGACTAGCGGGAGACGAGCAGTTCTTC.

Remarks on this clone: Other DNA sequences of this sample code for an identical CDR3. The CDR3 nucleotides read TGCGCCAGCAGCTTAGGGGGTGGTGATGAGCAGTTCTTC. Translated: CASSLGGGDEQFF. V usage is TRBV5-1 and J usage is TRBJ2-1, with D perhaps TRBD1 (6 bases). Per the germline V gene, CDR1 is SGHRS and CDR2 is YFSETQ. The germline V and J ends were trimmed by 2 bases and 8 bases, with 11 bases remaining between them. This CDR3 has 13 residues.

The chain recombines TRBV7-3 with TRBJ2-2; D is ambiguous. The CDR3 has 13 amino acids. Germline V gene sequence: CDR1 SGHTA, CDR2 FQGTGA. V was shortened by 5 bases and J by 4 bases, with 8 bases between the two germline ends. The CDR3 loop reads CASSHIRTGELFF. CDR3 coding DNA: TGTGCCAGCAGCCACATACGCACCGGGGAGCTGTTTTTT. Full variable domain (rest looked up from reference TRBV7-3 and TRBJ2-2): GAGVSQTPSNKVTEKGKYVELRCDPISGHTALYWYRQSLGQGPEFLIYFQGTGAADDSGLPNDRFFAVRPEGSVSTLKIQRTERGDSAVYLCASSHIRTGELFFGEGSRLTVL.